This T cell receptor (beta chain) was sequenced for a study of siplizumab effects on memory and regulatory T cells. CDR3 length: 14 residues. V shed 7 bases and J 4 bases; nucleotides not matched to a gene: 8. The germline V gene encodes CDR1 MNHEY and CDR2 SMNVEV (reference sequence). Clones were sequenced by immunoSEQ multiplex PCR, and TCRdb holds only the in-frame ones, with some missing. The data contain approximately 94,000 clones, around 97% of them singletons. Sequenced sample: naive CD4+ T cells sorted from blood. This chain joins TRBV27 and TRBJ2-5; TRBD1 matches at 8 bases. This sequence was found in a human donor in good health. The CDR3 is CASTAQGAGETQYF. The CDR3 DNA follows: TGTGCCAGCACCGCCCAGGGGGCGGGAGAGACCCAGTACTTC.